The rows below give T cell receptor beta chains drawn from one sample of a study of PD-1 blockade in classical Hodgkin lymphoma. TCRdb keeps only in-frame clones here, not all; method: immunoSEQ multiplex PCR. The sample yields about 62,000 clones, more than 70% seen once. Source: peripheral blood mononuclear cells (PBMCs), taken at baseline. These receptors came from a human donor with classical Hodgkin lymphoma. Each CDR3 is given with its conserved first and last residue. The D gene is left open where the match is weak.

CASSGVLDEQYF	TGTGCCAGTTCAGGGGTACTAGACGAGCAGTACTTC	-	TRBJ2-7	TRBV28
CASRMTGPYEQYF	TGTGCCAGCAGGATGACAGGGCCATACGAGCAGTACTTC	TRBD1	TRBJ2-7	TRBV6-9
CASSSTLAGGPDTDTQYF	TGTGCCAGCAGCTCAACGCTAGCGGGGGGGCCGGACACAGATACGCAGTATTTT	TRBD2	TRBJ2-3	TRBV7-6
CSVGQHNEQFF	TGCAGCGTTGGACAACACAATGAGCAGTTCTTC	-	TRBJ2-1	TRBV29-1
CASSGQGGNQPQHF	TGTGCCAGCAGTGGGCAGGGAGGCAATCAGCCCCAGCATTTT	-	TRBJ1-5	TRBV2
CAISEGDRGLEQYF	TGTGCCATCAGTGAGGGGGACAGGGGGCTTGAGCAGTACTTC	TRBD1	TRBJ2-7	TRBV10-3
CASSPDVSNQPQHF	TGTGCCAGCAGCCCGGACGTTAGCAATCAGCCCCAGCATTTT	-	TRBJ1-5	TRBV6-6
CAISEFLQGTGNTIYF	TGTGCCATCAGTGAGTTTTTACAGGGGACTGGAAACACCATATATTTT	TRBD1	TRBJ1-3	TRBV10-3
CASSQGTVSNQPQHF	TGCGCCAGCAGCCAAGGGACAGTCTCCAATCAGCCCCAGCATTTT	-	TRBJ1-5	TRBV4-1
CASSRGGQPQHF	TGTGCCAGCAGTCGAGGCGGGCAGCCCCAGCATTTT	-	TRBJ1-5	TRBV6-5
CASSLSRASGEQYF	TGTGCCAGCAGCTTGTCCAGGGCCTCCGGTGAGCAGTACTTC	-	TRBJ2-7	TRBV4-2
CASSLPSGQLKDTQYF	TGTGCCAGCAGCTTGCCGTCGGGACAGCTCAAAGATACGCAGTATTTT	TRBD1	TRBJ2-3	TRBV7-8
CASSYSGRLNTEAFF	TGTGCCAGCAGCTACTCGGGACGGTTGAACACTGAAGCTTTCTTT	-	TRBJ1-1	TRBV5-4
CAGGTGVSYEQYF	TGTGCCGGTGGGACGGGGGTCTCCTACGAGCAGTACTTC	-	TRBJ2-7	TRBV10-3
CASREGGGAANEQFF	TGTGCCAGCAGGGAGGGGGGTGGCGCGGCTAATGAGCAGTTCTTC	-	TRBJ2-1	TRBV7-8
CASSPLGVADTQYF	TGTGCCAGCAGCCCCCTGGGAGTGGCAGATACGCAGTATTTT	-	TRBJ2-3	TRBV5-5
CASSDPPQGALNEKLFF	TGTGCCAGCAGTGATCCTCCACAGGGGGCACTTAATGAAAAACTGTTTTTT	TRBD1	TRBJ1-4	TRBV6-1
CASSQEGRAYNEKLFF	TGTGCCAGCAGCCAAGAGGGTCGGGCATATAATGAAAAACTGTTTTTT	-	TRBJ1-4	TRBV4-2
CASLRASSGNTIYF	TGTGCCAGTCTTAGAGCCTCCTCTGGAAACACCATATATTTT	-	TRBJ1-3	TRBV19
CASSLYERGGGADTQYF	TGTGCCAGCAGCTTATACGAGCGGGGGGGCGGCGCAGATACGCAGTATTTT	TRBD2	TRBJ2-3	TRBV7-2
CASSLKGEVNEQFF	TGTGCCAGCAGCTTAAAGGGTGAGGTCAATGAGCAGTTCTTC	-	TRBJ2-1	TRBV7-3
CASSEDRGRHEKLFF	TGTGCCAGCAGCGAGGACAGGGGGCGGCATGAAAAACTGTTTTTT	TRBD1	TRBJ1-4	TRBV5-4
CASSSGQGLNSPLHF	TGTGCCAGCAGTTCAGGGCAGGGCTTAAATTCACCCCTCCACTTT	-	TRBJ1-6	TRBV6-5
CASSSPSGGYTEAFF	TGTGCCAGTAGTAGCCCCAGCGGTGGGTACACTGAAGCTTTCTTT	-	TRBJ1-1	TRBV19
CASSLGITEAFF	TGTGCCAGCAGCTTAGGAATCACTGAAGCTTTCTTT	-	TRBJ1-1	TRBV7-2